These T cell receptor beta chains were read from a single sample in a study of CD8 T cells in ankylosing spondylitis. One entry per CDR3 protein, called by TCRdb with MiXCR from the 5' RACE reads. The table lists 200,000 to 250,000 distinct CDR3 sequences, roughly 25% of them singletons. The material sequenced was blood, either unsorted or a sorted T cell fraction (not recorded which). The receptors come from a male donor with ankylosing spondylitis or in good health (not recorded which). Each CDR3 is given without its conserved first and last residue.

TRBJ2-1,TRBV4-2,ASSQVTGSEQF
TRBJ1-4,TRBV7-9,ASSRNTGGVHEKLF
TRBJ2-6,TRBV6-5,ASSSRPPGGANVLT
TRBJ2-1,TRBV20-1,SARRGSYNEQF
TRBJ2-7,TRBV20-1,SAKTGTSVGEQY
TRBJ2-1,TRBV2,AFSPGSGNPVSSYNEQF
TRBJ2-3,TRBV12-3/TRBV12-4,ASSFVLSGGTDTQY
TRBJ1-5,TRBV12-3/TRBV12-4,ASSSWPSGNQPQH
TRBJ2-3,TRBV3-1,ASSRGGGWTDTQY
TRBJ2-7,TRBV20-1,SAAGVAGGGEQY
TRBJ2-3,TRBV7-3,ASSPELAGGPRY
TRBJ2-3,TRBV6-1,ASTPGGRQGADTQY
TRBJ2-5,TRBV5-6,ASSLVLETQY
TRBJ2-1,TRBV29-1,SVAAFQYEQF
TRBJ2-1,TRBV4-2,ASNTGLPGADEQF
TRBJ2-7,TRBV12-3/TRBV12-4,ASSFGDRGSEQY
TRBJ2-1,TRBV10-3,AISEFGVGGIDEQF
TRBJ2-1,TRBV20-1,SARNRGEQF
TRBJ1-1,TRBV2,ASSELLTTEAF
TRBJ2-1,TRBV9,ASSGGQGPYNEQF
TRBJ2-1,TRBV5-1,ASSFEGSYNEQF
TRBJ2-1,TRBV5-1,ASRESSGRAVYNEQF
TRBJ2-1,TRBV7-2,ASSFGEYEQF
TRBJ1-5,TRBV6-1,ASRPTGNGQPQH
TRBJ2-1,TRBV20-1,SARPSLREGNEQF
TRBJ2-1,TRBV20-1,SAIPGQAGNEQF
TRBJ2-1,TRBV6-5,ASRPSGAEQF
TRBJ2-7,TRBV12-3/TRBV12-4,ASSHSGSPYEQY
TRBJ2-7,TRBV12-3/TRBV12-4,ASGLSGRRDYEQY
TRBJ2-7,TRBV29-1,SVRGSSYEQY
TRBJ2-3,TRBV28,ASRYSGGWGKGGTDTQY
TRBJ2-5,TRBV10-3,AISDGQGRETQY
TRBJ2-7,TRBV27,ASRSSALVIHEQY
TRBJ2-3,TRBV7-3,ASSSGLADSTDTQY
TRBJ1-2,TRBV5-1,ASSLALVRGYGYT
TRBJ1-5,TRBV7-9,ASSLTGGRDSNQPQH
TRBJ1-5,TRBV29-1,SVGEFNQPQH
TRBJ2-2,TRBV14,ASSPLAHRTGELF
TRBJ2-1,TRBV4-1,ASSPQVGGREQF
TRBJ1-3,TRBV5-1,ASSSGGGLTGNTIY
TRBJ2-5,TRBV9,ASSVGASLFETQY
TRBJ2-7,TRBV11-2,ASSLESSGLASKY
TRBJ2-5,TRBV4-1,ASSQQGQETQY
TRBJ2-4,TRBV20-1,SAATVLAKNIQY
TRBJ2-7,TRBV5-1,ASSLSWGATYEQY
TRBJ2-5,TRBV5-6,ASRDPGVETQY
TRBJ1-1,TRBV20-1,SAEPAPVTEAF
TRBJ2-7,TRBV12-3/TRBV12-4,ASSSGAGRLD
TRBJ2-2,TRBV6-1,ASSRDRVDTGELF
TRBJ1-1,TRBV7-2,ASSFRKNTEAF